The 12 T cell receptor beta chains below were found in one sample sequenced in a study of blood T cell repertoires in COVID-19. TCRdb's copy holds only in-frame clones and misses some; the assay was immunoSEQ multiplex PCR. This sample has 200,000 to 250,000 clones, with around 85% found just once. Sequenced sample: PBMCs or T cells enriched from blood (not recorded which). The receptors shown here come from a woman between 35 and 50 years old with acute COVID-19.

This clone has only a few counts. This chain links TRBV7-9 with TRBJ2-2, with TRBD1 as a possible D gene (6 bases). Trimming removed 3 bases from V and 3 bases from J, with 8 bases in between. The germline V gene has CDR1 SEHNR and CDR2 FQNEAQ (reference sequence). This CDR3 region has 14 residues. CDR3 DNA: TGTGCCAGCAGCTTGAACAGGGACACCGGGGAGCTGTTTTTT. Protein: CASSLNRDTGELFF.

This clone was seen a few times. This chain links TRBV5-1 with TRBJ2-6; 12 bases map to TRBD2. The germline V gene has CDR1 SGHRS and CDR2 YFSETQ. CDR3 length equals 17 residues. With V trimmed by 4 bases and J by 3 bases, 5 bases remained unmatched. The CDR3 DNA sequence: TGCGCCAGCAGCCTGACTAGCGGGAGTGGTGGGGCCAACGTCCTGACTTTC. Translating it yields CASSLTSGSGGANVLTF. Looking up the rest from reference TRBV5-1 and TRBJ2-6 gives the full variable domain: KAGVTQTPRYLIKTRGQQVTLSCSPISGHRSVSWYQQTPGQGLQFLFEYFSETQRNKGNFPGRFSGRQFSNSRSEMNVSTLELGDSALYLCASSLTSGSGGANVLTFGAGSRLTVL.

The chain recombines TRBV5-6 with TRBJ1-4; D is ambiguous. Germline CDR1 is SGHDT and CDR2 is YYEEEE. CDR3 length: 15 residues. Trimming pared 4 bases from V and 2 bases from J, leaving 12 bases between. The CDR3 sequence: CASSERTLTNEKLFF. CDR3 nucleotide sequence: TGTGCCAGCAGCGAGCGGACTTTGACTAATGAAAAACTGTTTTTT.

The CDR3 region has the DNA TGTGCCAGCAGCCAAGGCTACGGGAACACTGAAGCTTTCTTT. Translated: CASSQGYGNTEAFF. The chain uses TRBV3-1 (or the pseudogene TRBV3-2) and TRBJ1-1, with unresolved D. The V end was cut by 1 base, the J end by 1 base, with 7 bases between. The CDR3 runs 14 residues. In germline, CDR1 is LGHDT, CDR2 YNNKEL (reference sequence).

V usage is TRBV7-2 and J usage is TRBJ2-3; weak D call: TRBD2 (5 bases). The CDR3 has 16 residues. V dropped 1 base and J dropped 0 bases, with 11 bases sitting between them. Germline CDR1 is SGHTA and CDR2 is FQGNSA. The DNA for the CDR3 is TGTGCCAGCAGCTTAGGACCGGGGTCTAGCACAGATACGCAGTATTTT. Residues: CASSLGPGSSTDTQYF. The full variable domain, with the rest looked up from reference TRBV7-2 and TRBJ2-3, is GAGVSQSPSNKVTEKGKDVELRCDPISGHTALYWYRQSLGQGLEFLIYFQGNSAPDKSGLPSDRFSAERTGGSVSTLTIQRTQQEDSAVYLCASSLGPGSSTDTQYFGPGTRLTVL.

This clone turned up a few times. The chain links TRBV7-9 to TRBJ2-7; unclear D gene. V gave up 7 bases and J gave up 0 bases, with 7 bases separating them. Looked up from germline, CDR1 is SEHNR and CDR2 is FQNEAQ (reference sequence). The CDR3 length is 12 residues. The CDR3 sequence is CASTPNSYEQYF. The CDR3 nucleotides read TGTGCCAGCACTCCTAACTCCTACGAGCAGTACTTC.

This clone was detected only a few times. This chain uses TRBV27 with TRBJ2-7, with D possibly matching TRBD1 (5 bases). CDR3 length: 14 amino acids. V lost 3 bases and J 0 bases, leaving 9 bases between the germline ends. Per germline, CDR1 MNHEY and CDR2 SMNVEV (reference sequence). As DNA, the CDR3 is TGTGCCAGCAGTTTTTCAGGGCGCTCCTACGAGCAGTACTTC. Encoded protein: CASSFSGRSYEQYF.

The CDR3, as DNA: TGTGCCAGTACCGCCGGGACAGGGACTGGAAACACCATATATTTT. As protein: CASTAGTGTGNTIYF. J is TRBJ1-3 and V is TRBV19, with 9 positions matching TRBD1. V shed 7 bases and J 2 bases; nucleotides not matched to a gene: 6. This CDR3 has 15 residues. Per germline, CDR1 LNHDA and CDR2 SQIVND (reference sequence).

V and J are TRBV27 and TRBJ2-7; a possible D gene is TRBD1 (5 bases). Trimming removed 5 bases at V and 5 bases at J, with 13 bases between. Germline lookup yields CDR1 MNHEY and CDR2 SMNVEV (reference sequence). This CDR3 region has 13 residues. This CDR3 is CASSPRVVHEQYF. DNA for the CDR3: TGTGCCAGCAGTCCCAGGGTAGTGCACGAGCAGTACTTC.

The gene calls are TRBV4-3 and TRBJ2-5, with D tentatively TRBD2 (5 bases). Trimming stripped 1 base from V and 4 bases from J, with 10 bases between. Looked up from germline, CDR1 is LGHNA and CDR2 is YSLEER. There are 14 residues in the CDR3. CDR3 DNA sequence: TGCGCCAGCAGCCAAGGAGAGGGAAGAGAGACCCAGTACTTC. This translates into CASSQGEGRETQYF.

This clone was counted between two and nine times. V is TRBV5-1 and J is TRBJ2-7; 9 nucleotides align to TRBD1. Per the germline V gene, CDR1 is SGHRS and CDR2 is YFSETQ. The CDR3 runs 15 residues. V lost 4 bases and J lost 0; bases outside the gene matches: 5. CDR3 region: CASSLGQGSSYEQYF. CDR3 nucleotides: TGCGCCAGCAGCCTGGGACAGGGAAGCTCCTACGAGCAGTACTTC.

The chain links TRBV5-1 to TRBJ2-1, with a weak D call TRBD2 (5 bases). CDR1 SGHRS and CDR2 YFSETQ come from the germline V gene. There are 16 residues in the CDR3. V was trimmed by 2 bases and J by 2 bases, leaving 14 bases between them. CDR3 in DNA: TGCGCCAGCAGCTTAGGCGGACTGGAGGCCTACAATGAGCAGTTCTTC. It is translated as CASSLGGLEAYNEQFF.